This T cell receptor (beta chain) was sequenced during a study of PD-1 blockade in classical Hodgkin lymphoma. Germline CDR1 and CDR2: LNHDA and SQIVND (reference sequence). J was trimmed by 6 bases and V by 5 bases; bases with no gene match: 2. The length of the CDR3 is 13 residues. Time point defined: cycle 4 day 1 (C4D1), after more than five weeks of nivolumab. All trial patients relapsed after autologous stem cell transplantation. Sequenced by immunoSEQ multiplex PCR; TCRdb stores in-frame clones only, minus some. Altogether more than 40,000 clones are present, around 78% being singletons, with the ten largest covering around 37%. Study-wide results and limits: Complete responders' baseline diversity resembled that of newly diagnosed patients. The CD4+ diversity rise by C4D1 was clearest in complete responders. Baseline TCR diversity was reportedly lower in newly diagnosed patients than healthy donors.

For this clone: Antigen: not known.

This receptor was taken from a human donor with classical Hodgkin lymphoma. This specimen was peripheral blood mononuclear cells (PBMCs), taken before the fourth cycle of nivolumab. The gene calls are TRBV19 and TRBJ2-3, with 10 nucleotides matching TRBD2. CDR3 bases: TGTGCCAGTAGTGCGGGACTAGCGGATACGCAGTATTTT. It translates to CASSAGLADTQYF. Supplemented by reference TRBV19 and TRBJ2-3, the full variable domain reads DGGITQSPKYLFRKEGQNVTLSCEQNLNHDAMYWYRQDPGQGLRLIYYSQIVNDFQKGDIAEGYSVSREKKESFPLTVTSAQKNPTAFYLCASSAGLADTQYFGPGTRLTVL.